These 26 T cell receptor beta chains originate from one sample sequenced in a study of cytotoxic CD8 clonotypes in ibrutinib-treated CLL. Sequencing was performed with immunoSEQ multiplex PCR; in TCRdb, only in-frame clones are kept and a portion is missing. The table shows roughly 150,000 clones, with approximately 84% occurring only once. The sequencing used PBMCs, collected after 24 months of ibrutinib treatment. The receptors come from a human donor with chronic lymphocytic leukemia.

The J gene is TRBJ1-2, the V gene TRBV7-9, with 7 bases aligning to TRBD1. This CDR3 region has 13 residues. Trimming took 7 bases from V and 5 from J; bases not matched to a gene: 7. Germline values: CDR1 SEHNR, CDR2 FQNEAQ (reference sequence). The CDR3 coding sequence is TGTGCCAGCAAAGGAACAGGGGTGTATGGCTACACCTTC. Amino acid sequence: CASKGTGVYGYTF.

V usage is TRBV19 and J usage is TRBJ1-5; maybe TRBD1 (5 bases). V lost 2 bases, J lost 11 bases, and 22 bases lay in between. Germline V lookup: CDR1 LNHDA, CDR2 SQIVND (reference sequence). This CDR3 has 16 amino acids. The CDR3 sequence is CASSISGRAAPMAQHF. CDR3 in DNA: TGTGCCAGTAGTATATCCGGCAGGGCAGCCCCTATGGCCCAGCATTTT.

V gene TRBV28 combines with J gene TRBJ2-7, with D unclear. The CDR3 consists of 12 residues. V shed 5 bases and J shed 2 bases, with 7 bases lying between them. Per germline, CDR1 MDHEN and CDR2 SYDVKM. The CDR3 DNA reads as TGTGCCAGCAGTCTGGGAACCTACGAGCAGTACTTC. Its translation: CASSLGTYEQYF.

This chain's CDR3 is CASKTSSGASGYTF. CDR3 nucleotide sequence: TGTGCCAGCAAAACCTCCTCGGGTGCGAGCGGCTACACCTTC. The genes are TRBV9 and TRBJ1-2; D is uncertain. Germline loops: CDR1 SGDLS, CDR2 YYNGEE. Trimming took 6 bases from V and 8 from J, leaving 20 bases between them. The CDR3 totals 14 residues.

This chain connects TRBV11-2 to TRBJ2-7, with TRBD1 matching 8 bases. The germline V gene encodes CDR1 SGHAT and CDR2 FQNNGV. V shed 6 bases and J 5 bases; nucleotides not matched to a gene: 9. The CDR3 loop spans 14 amino acids. The chain's CDR3 is CASRSRKQGDEQYF. The DNA of the CDR3 is TGTGCCAGCAGGTCTCGGAAACAGGGGGACGAGCAGTACTTC.

The CDR3 bases are TGCGCCAGCAGTTTTGACAGGGGCTATGGCTACACCTTC. This encodes CASSFDRGYGYTF. The gene calls are TRBV5-1 and TRBJ1-2; TRBD1 matches 8 bases. Germline CDR1 SGHRS, CDR2 YFSETQ. With 5 bases clipped from V and 4 bases from J, the junction kept 4 bases outside the gene matches. CDR3 size: 13 residues.

The count of this clone is one. The V and J genes are TRBV5-4 and TRBJ2-4; tentatively, D is TRBD2 (5 bases). Trimming took off 0 bases at V and 3 bases at J, with 16 bases between the two ends. Germline V gene sequence: CDR1 SGHNT, CDR2 YYREEE (reference sequence). The CDR3 has 17 residues. CDR3 bases: TGTGCCAGCAGCTTGGGTGGTGGGGTGGGAGACAAAAACATTCAGTACTTC. Its protein is CASSLGGGVGDKNIQYF.

This chain joins TRBV4-3 and TRBJ2-1; D may match TRBD1 or TRBD2 (7 bases each). The CDR3 contains 16 residues. CDR1 is LGHNA, CDR2 YSLEER, per germline. V was pared by 0 bases and J by 9 bases, with 18 bases between. CDR3 region: CASSQDWARGRGEQFF. DNA of the CDR3: TGCGCCAGCAGCCAAGACTGGGCCAGGGGGAGGGGTGAGCAGTTCTTC.

This chain links TRBV28 with TRBJ2-3; D remains ambiguous. The CDR3 runs 14 residues. CDR1 MDHEN and CDR2 SYDVKM come from the germline V gene. Trimming removed 5 bases from V and 0 bases from J, with 9 bases in between. CDR3 protein: CASSLPGSTDTQYF. The CDR3 DNA reads TGTGCCAGCAGTCTGCCCGGGAGCACAGATACGCAGTATTTT. The variable domain in full, completed from reference TRBV28 and TRBJ2-3, reads DVKVTQSSRYLVKRTGEKVFLECVQDMDHENMFWYRQDPGLGLRLIYFSYDVKMKEKGDIPEGYSVSREKKERFSLILESASTNQTSMYLCASSLPGSTDTQYFGPGTRLTVL.

J is TRBJ1-1 and V is TRBV9; no clear D. The CDR3 covers 14 residues. V was pared by 4 bases and J by 4 bases, with 14 bases between. In germline, CDR1 is SGDLS, CDR2 YYNGEE. DNA for the CDR3: TGTGCCAGCAGCCAAAGGGAGGGTGGCACTGAAGCTTTCTTT. Its translation is CASSQREGGTEAFF.

The chain couples TRBV28 to TRBJ2-7; D gene uncertain. V was cut by 4 bases and J by 1 base, with 11 bases left in between. The CDR3 has 14 amino acids. Germline-derived CDR1 and CDR2 are MDHEN and SYDVKM. The CDR3 loop reads CASSSLALSYEQYF. CDR3 nucleotides: TGTGCCAGCAGTTCTTTGGCTCTATCCTACGAGCAGTACTTC.

The chain joins TRBV27 to TRBJ2-3; 9 bases align to TRBD2. This CDR3 has 16 amino acids. V shed 5 bases, J shed 4 bases, and the junction held 10 bases outside the gene matches. Germline CDR1 reads MNHEY; CDR2 reads SMNVEV (reference sequence). CDR3 bases: TGTGCCAGCAGTCCCTTTTTAGCGGGAGTTCCAGATACGCAGTATTTT. Translated: CASSPFLAGVPDTQYF.

This rearrangement joins TRBV11-2 to TRBJ2-1; maybe TRBD2 (5 bases). Germline V gene data show CDR1 as SGHAT and CDR2 as FQNNGV. V lost 5 bases, J lost 7 bases, and 12 bases lay in between. This CDR3 comprises 13 residues. The CDR3 spells CASSRTRVNEQFF. The CDR3 DNA follows: TGTGCCAGCAGCCGAACTAGGGTAAATGAGCAGTTCTTC.

The rearrangement joins TRBV6-1 to TRBJ1-1; 7 bases are a match to TRBD1. J was trimmed by 3 bases and V by 3 bases; bases with no gene match: 7. Germline assignment: CDR1 MNHNS and CDR2 SASEGT. This CDR3 comprises 15 residues. For the CDR3, the DNA is TGTGCCAGCAGTGAGCTACAGGGGTCCTACACTGAAGCTTTCTTT. Protein product: CASSELQGSYTEAFF.

The V and J genes are TRBV19 and TRBJ1-1; D is uncertain. Trimming pared 4 bases from V and 0 bases from J, leaving 15 bases between. The V gene's germline CDR1 is LNHDA and CDR2 SQIVND (reference sequence). The CDR3 is 16 amino acids. DNA for the CDR3: TGTGCCAGTAGTAGCGACCGGATCACCATGAACACTGAAGCTTTCTTT. It yields the protein CASSSDRITMNTEAFF.

The rearrangement links TRBV6-6 to TRBJ1-1; 7 bases agree with TRBD1. From germline, CDR1 is MNHNY and CDR2 SVGAGI (reference sequence). V lost 0 bases, J lost 8 bases, and 6 bases stayed unmatched. This CDR3 region has 14 residues. CDR3 DNA: TGTGCCAGCAGTTACTCGATGACAGGGCTCGAAGCTTTCTTT. It is translated as CASSYSMTGLEAFF.

This chain joins TRBV7-2 and TRBJ2-3; TRBD1 matches 11 bases. V shed 0 bases and J 7 bases; nucleotides not matched to a gene: 6. CDR1 and CDR2 from the germline V gene are SGHTA and FQGNSA. This CDR3 comprises 16 residues. CDR3 residues: CASSLAGQGGQNTQYF. The DNA for the CDR3 is TGTGCCAGCAGCTTAGCGGGACAGGGGGGTCAAAATACGCAGTATTTT.

This chain uses TRBV19 with TRBJ1-2, with TRBD1 identical over 10 bases. The germline V gene has CDR1 LNHDA and CDR2 SQIVND (reference sequence). The V segment lost 4 bases and the J segment 2 bases; nucleotides outside the gene matches: 4. This CDR3 is 15 amino acids long. The CDR3 bases are TGTGCCAGTAGTAACCCGGGACAGGGGAACTATGGCTACACCTTC. Translating it yields CASSNPGQGNYGYTF.

This clone has at least ten counts. The chain couples TRBV9 to TRBJ1-1, with no clear D. In germline, CDR1 is SGDLS, CDR2 YYNGEE. The CDR3 covers 14 residues. Trimming cost V 3 bases and J 4 bases, with 13 bases left between them. In nucleotides, the CDR3 is TGTGCCAGCAGCGCCCCCAGAGAGGTCACTGAAGCTTTCTTT. It is translated as CASSAPREVTEAFF.

The chain joins TRBV19 to TRBJ2-5; 8 bases agree with TRBD1. V lost 5 bases, J lost 5 bases, and 7 bases stayed unmatched. Germline V CDR1 and CDR2: LNHDA, SQIVND (reference sequence). The CDR3 loop spans 14 amino acids. As DNA, the CDR3 is TGTGCCAGTAGTCTTCTCGACAGGGGCGAGACCCAGTACTTC. This gives the protein CASSLLDRGETQYF.

V is TRBV9 and J is TRBJ1-1; no definite D call. The CDR3 totals 13 residues. Germline V gene data show CDR1 as SGDLS and CDR2 as YYNGEE. Trimming removed 0 bases at V and 11 bases at J, with 14 bases between. DNA for the CDR3: TGTGCCAGCAGCGTAGACGGTGTACGCGGGGCTTTCTTT. Translated, it gives CASSVDGVRGAFF. Combining the CDR3 with reference TRBV9 and TRBJ1-1 gives the whole variable domain DSGVTQTPKHLITATGQRVTLRCSPRSGDLSVYWYQQSLDQGLQFLIQYYNGEERAKGNILERFSAQQFPDLHSELNLSSLELGDSALYFCASSVDGVRGAFFGQGTRLTVV.

V gene TRBV30 combines with J gene TRBJ2-3; D uncertain. In germline, CDR1 is GTSNPN, CDR2 SVGIG (reference sequence). This CDR3 is 11 amino acids long. V was trimmed by 3 bases and J by 6 bases, leaving 7 bases between them. The CDR3 is CAWSLMDTQYF. The DNA for the CDR3 is TGTGCCTGGAGCCTTATGGATACGCAGTATTTT.

This clone was found a few times. The chain has TRBV7-3 and TRBJ2-1; TRBD2 matches at 7 bases. The V gene end was trimmed by 5 bases and the J gene end by 5 bases; junction bases not matched to a gene: 3. Germline lookup yields CDR1 SGHTA and CDR2 FQGTGA. This CDR3 is 13 amino acids long. In DNA form, the CDR3 reads TGTGCCAGCAGCCGGACTAGGGACAATGAGCAGTTCTTC. Its protein product is CASSRTRDNEQFF.

The chain recombines TRBV28 with TRBJ1-2; 7 positions agree with TRBD1. The CDR3 spans 17 residues. V lost 5 bases to trimming and J lost 3 bases; unmatched junction nucleotides: 15. In germline, CDR1 is MDHEN, CDR2 SYDVKM. The CDR3 nucleotides are TGTGCCAGCAGTCCAACGACAGGGAAGAAATATGACTATGGCTACACCTTC. Amino acids: CASSPTTGKKYDYGYTF.

This clone has a handful of counts. The gene calls are TRBV2 and TRBJ2-5; TRBD1 agrees at 11 bases. Germline CDR1 and CDR2: SNHLY and FYNNEI. The CDR3 is made up of 16 amino acids. The trim removed 6 bases at V and 4 bases at J, leaving 10 bases unmatched. The CDR3 nucleotides read TGTGCCAGCAGGGCCGGACAGGGGGCTTATCGAGAGACCCAGTACTTC. It codes for CASRAGQGAYRETQYF.

This clone was observed a handful of times. The V call is TRBV5-8, the J call TRBJ2-7; D remains ambiguous. Trimming removed 1 base at V and 3 bases at J, with 8 bases between. Germline-derived CDR1 and CDR2 are SGHTS and YDEGEE. There are 13 residues in the CDR3. The CDR3 sequence: CASSLQAFYEQYF. The CDR3 bases are TGTGCCAGCAGCTTGCAGGCATTCTACGAGCAGTACTTC.